The rows below give T cell receptor beta chains drawn from one sample of a study of shared clonotypes between healthy human individuals. Generated by immunoSEQ multiplex PCR, the TCRdb table keeps only in-frame clones and is missing some. The data contain millions of clones, roughly 94% of them singletons. Material: naive CD4+ T cells sorted from blood. Receptors were obtained from a man younger than 35 in good health. Both conserved end residues are part of each CDR3. D genes are given only for firm matches. Part of the rows lack a size; the others show once, few, many or a class for expanded clones.

V gene	D gene	clone size	J gene	CDR3 DNA	CDR3 protein
TRBV5-1	-	-	TRBJ1-4	TGCGCCAGCAGCTTGTCTTTCGAGGGGACTAATGAAAAACTGTTTTTT	CASSLSFEGTNEKLFF
TRBV18	-	-	TRBJ1-5	TGTGCCAGCTCACCCCAAGATAGCAATCAGCCCCAGCATTTT	CASSPQDSNQPQHF
TRBV10-3	-	-	TRBJ1-5	TGTGCCATCAGTGAGATGACGGCTTGGCCCCAGCATTTT	CAISEMTAWPQHF
TRBV19	-	-	TRBJ1-4	TGTGCCAGTAGTCCTTCCGGGACGGTGAATGAAAAACTGTTTTTT	CASSPSGTVNEKLFF
TRBV11-1	-	once	TRBJ2-3	TGTGCCAGCAGCCCCTCATATGATACGCAGTATTTT	CASSPSYDTQYF
TRBV10-3	-	-	TRBJ2-2	TGTGCCATCAGAGACTACGCCGTCGGGGAGCTGTTTTTT	CAIRDYAVGELFF
TRBV29-1	-	-	TRBJ2-7	TGCACGTCCCGGGAGTCCTACGAGCAGTACTTC	CTSRESYEQYF
TRBV6-1	-	-	TRBJ2-5	TGTGCCAGCACTGCAGGGCTGAACCAAGAGACCCAGTACTTC	CASTAGLNQETQYF
TRBV18	-	-	TRBJ2-7	TGTGCCAGCTCTCAAAAACCGGATAGCTCCTACGAGCAGTACTTC	CASSQKPDSSYEQYF
TRBV6-6	-	-	TRBJ1-2	TGTGCCAGCAGTTACCTGGGGGGCGATGGCTACACCTTC	CASSYLGGDGYTF
TRBV27	-	once	TRBJ2-7	TGTGCCAGCAGTTTATCACGAGGGGTTTACGAGCAGTACTTC	CASSLSRGVYEQYF
TRBV15	TRBD2	-	TRBJ2-7	TGTGCCACCAGCAGAGATCCTTGGGCTAGCGGGGGGGACTCCTACGAGCAGTACTTC	CATSRDPWASGGDSYEQYF
TRBV5-1	-	-	TRBJ2-5	TGCGCCAGCAGCGCCACAGGGAACCGGCAAGAGACCCAGTACTTC	CASSATGNRQETQYF
TRBV30	-	-	TRBJ1-4	TGTGCCTGGAGTGTATTGGGAGGGCCGAATGAAAAACTGTTTTTT	CAWSVLGGPNEKLFF
TRBV11-3	-	once	TRBJ2-7	TGTGCCAGCAGCTTCGACCGACCCCCCGACGAGCAGTACTTC	CASSFDRPPDEQYF
TRBV30	TRBD1	-	TRBJ1-1	TGTGCCTTACAGGGGGCGAACACTGAAGCTTTCTTT	CALQGANTEAFF